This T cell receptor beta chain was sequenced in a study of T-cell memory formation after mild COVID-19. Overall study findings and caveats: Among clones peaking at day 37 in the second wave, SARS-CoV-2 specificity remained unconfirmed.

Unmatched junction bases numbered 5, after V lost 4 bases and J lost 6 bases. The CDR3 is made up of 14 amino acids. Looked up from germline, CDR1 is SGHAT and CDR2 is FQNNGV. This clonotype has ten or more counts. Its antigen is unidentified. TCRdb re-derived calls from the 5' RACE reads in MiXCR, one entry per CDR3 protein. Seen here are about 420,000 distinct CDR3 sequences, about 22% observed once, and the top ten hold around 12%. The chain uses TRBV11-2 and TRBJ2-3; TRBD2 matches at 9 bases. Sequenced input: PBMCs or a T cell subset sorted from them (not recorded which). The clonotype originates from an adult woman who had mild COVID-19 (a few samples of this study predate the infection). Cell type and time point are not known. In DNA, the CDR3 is TGTGCCAGCAGCTCGTTAGCGGGGGTGGATACGCAGTATTTT. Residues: CASSSLAGVDTQYF.